The rows below give T cell receptor beta chains drawn from one sample of a study of T cells in Graves' hyperthyroidism and ophthalmopathy. TCRdb recomputed calls from the multiplex PCR reads with MiXCR, one row per CDR3 protein. Here the sample spans some 690,000 distinct CDR3 sequences, 15% to 20% being singletons. Specimen: blood. These receptors all stem from a man aged 50 to 60 with Graves' hyperthyroidism. Both conserved end residues are part of each CDR3. D genes are given only for firm matches. Expanded clones are given a class, and other clones once, few, many or no size at all.

clone size	V gene	J gene	D gene	CDR3 protein
many	TRBV7-9	TRBJ2-5	.	CASSARPRAPEETQYF
many	TRBV6-1	TRBJ2-2	.	CASSYGGGELFF
.	TRBV15	TRBJ2-3	.	CATSRTAGADTQYF
many	TRBV19	TRBJ2-2	.	CASSMKWGRTGELFF
few	TRBV4-1	TRBJ1-6	.	CASSQPRTGPNSPLHF
many	TRBV24-1	TRBJ2-2	TRBD1	CATSDRTGSAITGELFF
.	TRBV6-6	TRBJ1-6	.	CASSYGPYNSPLHF
many	TRBV20-1	TRBJ2-7	.	CSAATTYEQYF
many	TRBV28	TRBJ2-7	TRBD1	CASSFDRGQDEQYF
many	TRBV7-9	TRBJ2-5	TRBD1	CASSDRGRQETQYF
.	TRBV28	TRBJ2-1	TRBD1	CASSLGRGWFF
many	TRBV28	TRBJ2-1	.	CASSFIVSDEQFF
.	TRBV7-9	TRBJ2-7	.	CASSLSGPLQYF
.	TRBV19	TRBJ2-3	.	CASRVGSGPTDTQYF
many	TRBV30	TRBJ1-1	.	CAWGYGRDAEAFF
.	TRBV24-1	TRBJ2-1	.	CATSDSSYRSYNEQFF
few	TRBV6-2/TRBV6-3	TRBJ1-4	.	CASSPSTGRINEKLFF
many	TRBV20-1	TRBJ2-7	.	CSARGSFDYEQYF
.	TRBV29-1	TRBJ2-1	.	CSVGTTEQFF
.	TRBV30	TRBJ2-5	TRBD2	CAWGEVAGEETQYF
few	TRBV20-1	TRBJ2-3	.	CSASGTQTSTDTQYF
few	TRBV19	TRBJ1-1	TRBD1	CASSLRQGREAFF
.	TRBV5-1	TRBJ2-6	.	CASSLWGSSGANVLTF
many	TRBV6-1	TRBJ1-2	.	CASKEGLAYGYTF
.	TRBV20-1	TRBJ2-1	.	CSAPRPGRYTEQFF
few	TRBV5-1	TRBJ2-1	.	CASSPDLINEQFF
many	TRBV28	TRBJ1-1	TRBD1	CASSYNRGAFF
many	TRBV5-6	TRBJ2-1	.	CASSYGTINNEQFF
few	TRBV5-8	TRBJ2-3	.	CASSLGGTGTDTQYF
.	TRBV20-1	TRBJ1-5	.	CSAPLRNQPQHF
many	TRBV27	TRBJ1-1	.	CASTIPEVTEAFF
many	TRBV20-1	TRBJ2-7	TRBD2	CSVNLLAGDYEQYF
many	TRBV12-3/TRBV12-4	TRBJ2-3	TRBD2	CASSPTLLAGGPDTQYF
.	TRBV4-1	TRBJ2-3	.	CASSQDPASTDTQYF
.	TRBV6-2/TRBV6-3	TRBJ1-1	.	CASTALNTEAFF
many	TRBV2	TRBJ2-5	.	CASSGREQETQYF
.	TRBV19	TRBJ1-5	.	CASSLWTSSNQPQHF
many	TRBV6-2/TRBV6-3	TRBJ2-1	TRBD2	CASSPWTSGKAVNEQFF
many	TRBV7-2	TRBJ2-7	.	CASSLAWSSYEQYF
many	TRBV19	TRBJ2-7	TRBD1	CASSIEGGRIGSEQYF